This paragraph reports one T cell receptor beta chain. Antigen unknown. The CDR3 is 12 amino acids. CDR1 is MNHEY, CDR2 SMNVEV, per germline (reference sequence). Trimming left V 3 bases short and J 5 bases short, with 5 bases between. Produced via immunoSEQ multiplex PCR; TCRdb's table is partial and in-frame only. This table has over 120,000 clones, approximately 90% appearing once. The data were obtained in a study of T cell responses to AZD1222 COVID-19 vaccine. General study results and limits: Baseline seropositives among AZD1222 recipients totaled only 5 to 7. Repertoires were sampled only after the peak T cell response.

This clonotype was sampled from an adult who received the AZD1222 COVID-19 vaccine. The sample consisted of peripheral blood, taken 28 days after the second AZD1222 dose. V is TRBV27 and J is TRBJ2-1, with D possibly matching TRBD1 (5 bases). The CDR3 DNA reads TGTGCCAGCAGTTTGACAGACAATGAGCAGTTCTTC. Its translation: CASSLTDNEQFF.